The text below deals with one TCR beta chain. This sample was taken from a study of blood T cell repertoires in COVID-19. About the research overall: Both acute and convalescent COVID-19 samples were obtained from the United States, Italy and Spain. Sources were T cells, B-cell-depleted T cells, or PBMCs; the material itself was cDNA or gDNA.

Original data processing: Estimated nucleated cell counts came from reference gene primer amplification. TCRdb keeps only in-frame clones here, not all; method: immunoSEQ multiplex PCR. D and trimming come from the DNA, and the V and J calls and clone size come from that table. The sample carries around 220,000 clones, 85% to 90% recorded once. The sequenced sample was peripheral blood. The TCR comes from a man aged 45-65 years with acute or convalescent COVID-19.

The DNA of the CDR3 is TGTGCCTGGACTTTACAGATCTCTGGAAACACCATATATTTT. Translating gives CAWTLQISGNTIYF. The V call is TRBV30, the J call TRBJ1-3; D gene unclear. Looked up from germline, CDR1 is GTSNPN and CDR2 is SVGIG (reference sequence). The V and J ends lost 4 bases and 0 bases respectively, with 10 bases between them. The CDR3 length is 14 residues.